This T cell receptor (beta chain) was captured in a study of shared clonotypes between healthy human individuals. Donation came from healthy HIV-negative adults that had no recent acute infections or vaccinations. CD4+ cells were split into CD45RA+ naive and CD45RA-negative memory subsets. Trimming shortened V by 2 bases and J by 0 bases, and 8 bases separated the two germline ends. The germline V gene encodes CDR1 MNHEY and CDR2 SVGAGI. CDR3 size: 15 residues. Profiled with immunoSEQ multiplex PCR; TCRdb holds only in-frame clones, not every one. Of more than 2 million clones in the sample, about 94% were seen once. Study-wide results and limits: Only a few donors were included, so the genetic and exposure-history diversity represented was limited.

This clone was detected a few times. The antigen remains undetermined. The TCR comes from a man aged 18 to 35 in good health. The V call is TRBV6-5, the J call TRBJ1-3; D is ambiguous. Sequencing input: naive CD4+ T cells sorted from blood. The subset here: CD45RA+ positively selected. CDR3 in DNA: TGTGCCAGCAGTTACGATTTGGCCTCTGGAAACACCATATATTTT. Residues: CASSYDLASGNTIYF.